The next 5 T cell receptor beta chains were all read from a single sample in a study of shared clonotypes between healthy human individuals. Naivety among CD8 cells was defined by CD45RO negativity and positive CCR7 selection, thereby excluding terminally differentiated effector memory CD45RA+ cells. TCRdb's table, derived via immunoSEQ multiplex PCR, lists solely in-frame clones and lacks some. The repertoire holds 760,000 or so clones, with 90% to 97% as singletons. Specimen: naive CD8+ T cells sorted from blood. These receptors were taken from a man aged 25-45 years in good health.

This clone was observed a single time. V and J are TRBV14 and TRBJ1-4; 9 positions match TRBD1. The CDR3 covers 16 residues. V shed 5 bases, J shed 4 bases, and the junction held 8 bases outside the gene matches. From germline, CDR1 is SGHDN and CDR2 FVKESK. The CDR3 here is CASSEYGTGSNEKLFF. The CDR3 nucleotides read TGTGCCAGCAGCGAGTACGGGACAGGGAGTAATGAAAAACTGTTTTTT.

This clone appeared once. The gene calls are TRBV9 and TRBJ2-2; D ambiguous. CDR1 SGDLS and CDR2 YYNGEE come from the germline V gene. The V and J ends lost 1 base and 5 bases respectively, with 12 bases between them. CDR3 size: 15 residues. As DNA, the CDR3 is TGTGCCAGCAGCGTATCCTCCAGAGGTACCGGGGAGCTGTTTTTT. It encodes CASSVSSRGTGELFF.

The chain combines TRBV7-9 with TRBJ1-1; tentatively, D is TRBD1 (6 bases). The CDR3 length is 14 residues. Trimming took off 6 bases at V and 7 bases at J, with 18 bases between the two ends. Per the germline V gene, CDR1 is SEHNR and CDR2 is FQNEAQ (reference sequence). CDR3 nucleotide sequence: TGTGCCAGCAGGGGGTCCCAGGGGATTTATGAAGCTTTCTTT. Translating it yields CASRGSQGIYEAFF. Supplemented by reference TRBV7-9 and TRBJ1-1, the full variable domain reads DTGVSQNPRHKITKRGQNVTFRCDPISEHNRLYWYRQTLGQGPEFLTYFQNEAQLEKSRLLSDRFSAERPKGSFSTLEIQRTEQGDSAMYLCASRGSQGIYEAFFGQGTRLTVV.

Turning to this clone: At one end, the junction sequence differs from germline, possibly due to a read error. This chain uses TRBV27 with TRBJ2-7; D is unclear. The germline V gene encodes CDR1 MNHEY and CDR2 SMNVEV (reference sequence). This CDR3 region has 12 residues. CDR3 region: CASSQTGSRTFF. DNA for the CDR3: TGTGCCAGCAGCCAAACCGGGTCCAGAACTTTTTTC.

The chain recombines TRBV10-1 with TRBJ2-5; TRBD1 matches 10 bases. The CDR3 is 15 amino acids. V lost 2 bases and J lost 2; bases outside the gene matches: 2. CDR1 is WNHNN, CDR2 SYGVQD, per germline (reference sequence). DNA for the CDR3: TGCGCCAGCAGTGAGGACAGGGGGCTGCAAGAGACCCAGTACTTC. Translation gives CASSEDRGLQETQYF.